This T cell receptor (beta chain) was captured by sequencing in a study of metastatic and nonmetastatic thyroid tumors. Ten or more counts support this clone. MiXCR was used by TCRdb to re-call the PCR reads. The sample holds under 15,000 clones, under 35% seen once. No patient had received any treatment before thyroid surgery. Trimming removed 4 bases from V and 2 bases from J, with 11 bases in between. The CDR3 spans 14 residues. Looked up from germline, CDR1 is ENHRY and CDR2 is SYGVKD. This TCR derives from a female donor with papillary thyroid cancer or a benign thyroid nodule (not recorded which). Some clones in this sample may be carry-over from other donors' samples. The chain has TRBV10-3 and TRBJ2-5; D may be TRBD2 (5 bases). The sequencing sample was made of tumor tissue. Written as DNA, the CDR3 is TGTGCCATCAGTGGTAGGAGCGGACAAGAGACCCAGTACTTC. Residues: CAISGRSGQETQYF.